Below are 23 T cell receptor beta chains sequenced from a single sample in a study of cytomegalovirus exposure and HLA in healthy donors (dated by TCRdb to about 2017). Libraries were made using the immunoSEQ multiplex PCR assay. For the multiplex PCR, a mixture combining 60 forward primers for TCR Vbeta segments and 13 reverse primers for TCR Jbeta segments was used. The source is immuneACCESS, and TCRdb retained only in-frame sequences with V and J called. Part of the clones is not carried over; for the studies checked, unresolved V genes explain less than half of this, and the remainder is unexplained. Within this sample are about 120,000 clones, with more than 65% of them counted one time only. Of the sample, under 6.5% is held by the ten largest clones. Input material: PBMCs. The receptors shown here come from a man between 18 and 35 years old in good health and CMV-seropositive.

This clone was observed a few times. This chain connects TRBV20-1 to TRBJ2-7, with a possible D match to TRBD1 (6 bases). Trimming took 6 bases from V and 7 from J, leaving 10 bases between them. Germline V lookup: CDR1 DFQATT, CDR2 SNEGSKA (reference sequence). The CDR3 spans 10 residues. The CDR3: CSASTGEQYF. Here the CDR3 DNA reads TGCAGTGCATCGACAGGTGAGCAGTACTTC.

The chain links TRBV7-9 to TRBJ1-1; no firm D call. Trimming cost V 4 bases and J 0 bases, with 6 bases left between them. The CDR3 consists of 13 residues. In germline, CDR1 is SEHNR, CDR2 FQNEAQ (reference sequence). This CDR3 is CASSSSMNTEAFF. DNA of the CDR3: TGTGCCAGCAGCTCCAGTATGAACACTGAAGCTTTCTTT.

In this sample, this clone turned up a few times. The chain links TRBV6-6 to TRBJ1-2; D is undetermined. This CDR3 comprises 13 residues. Germline V gene lookup returns CDR1 MNHNY and CDR2 SVGAGI (reference sequence). V dropped 9 bases and J dropped 6 bases, with 17 bases sitting between them. The CDR3 nucleotides are TGTGCCAGTCAAACAAGTGGTGTGAATGGCTACACCTTC. Translated: CASQTSGVNGYTF.

Only one count was recorded for this clone. This chain joins TRBV7-9 and TRBJ2-3, with a weak D call TRBD2 (5 bases). CDR1 SEHNR and CDR2 FQNEAQ come from the germline V gene (reference sequence). The length of the CDR3 is 16 residues. V was pared by 1 base and J by 0 bases, with 11 bases between. CDR3 DNA sequence: TGTGCCAGCAGCTTAGGCGGGCCTTATAGCACAGATACGCAGTATTTT. It codes for CASSLGGPYSTDTQYF.

J is TRBJ2-3 and V is TRBV27, with 8 nucleotides matching TRBD1. The length of the CDR3 is 12 residues. Germline values: CDR1 MNHEY, CDR2 SMNVEV (reference sequence). V lost 5 bases and J lost 15; bases outside the gene matches: 10. Written as DNA, the CDR3 is TGTGCCAGCAGTCCCCACACCGGGACAGGTTATTTT. Amino acid sequence: CASSPHTGTGYF.

The CDR3 protein is CASSEDRLAGGEQFF. CDR3 in DNA: TGTGCCAGCAGTGAAGACCGACTAGCGGGAGGTGAGCAGTTCTTC. The chain joins TRBV2 to TRBJ2-1; 13 bases map to TRBD2. The germline V gene has CDR1 SNHLY and CDR2 FYNNEI. The J segment lost 9 bases and the V segment lost 1 base, leaving 3 bases of the junction unmatched. There are 15 residues in the CDR3.

The rearrangement uses TRBV15 and TRBJ2-1, with TRBD1 matching over 7 bases. Germline V CDR1 and CDR2: LNHNV, YYDKDF (reference sequence). J gave up 5 bases and V 1 base, and 8 bases lay outside the gene matches. There are 16 residues in the CDR3. This chain's CDR3 is CATSRAFGQVDNEQFF. The CDR3 DNA is TGTGCCACCAGCAGAGCCTTCGGACAGGTTGACAATGAGCAGTTCTTC.

A remark on this clone: This same CDR3 is encoded by further DNA sequences in the sample. The chain employs TRBV5-6 and TRBJ1-2, with 10 nucleotides matching TRBD1. This CDR3 region has 13 residues. J was trimmed by 7 bases and V by 3 bases; bases with no gene match: 3. Germline CDR1 SGHDT, CDR2 YYEEEE. This chain's CDR3 is CASSSDRGLGYTF. For the CDR3, the DNA is TGTGCCAGCAGCTCCGACAGGGGGCTTGGCTACACCTTC.

This chain uses TRBV28 with TRBJ1-5; unclear D gene. The germline V gene has CDR1 MDHEN and CDR2 SYDVKM. The V and J ends lost 3 bases and 4 bases respectively, with 7 bases between them. The CDR3 runs 13 residues. In DNA form, the CDR3 reads TGTGCCAGCAGTTTCTCCCAGAATCAGCCCCAGCATTTT. Its translation is CASSFSQNQPQHF.

This chain uses TRBV5-4 with TRBJ2-3; maybe TRBD1 (6 bases). Germline values: CDR1 SGHNT, CDR2 YYREEE (reference sequence). Trimming removed 2 bases at V and 1 base at J, with 8 bases between. This CDR3 is built from 14 residues. The CDR3 DNA is TGTGCCAGCAGCTTCAGGGGAGGCACAGATACGCAGTATTTT. It yields the protein CASSFRGGTDTQYF. Drawing the rest from reference TRBV5-4 and TRBJ2-3, the complete variable domain is ETGVTQSPTHLIKTRGQQVTLRCSSQSGHNTVSWYQQALGQGPQFIFQYYREEENGRGNFPPRFSGLQFPNYSSELNVNALELDDSALYLCASSFRGGTDTQYFGPGTRLTVL.

The sample holds one count of this clone. The chain joins TRBV6-1 to TRBJ1-2; tentative D call: TRBD1 (5 bases). Trimming removed 6 bases at V and 4 bases at J, with 15 bases between. CDR3 length equals 14 residues. CDR1 MNHNS and CDR2 SASEGT come from the germline V gene. The CDR3 loop is CASRQTVAPYGYTF. For the CDR3, the DNA is TGTGCCAGCAGGCAGACAGTGGCCCCCTATGGCTACACCTTC.

The chain has TRBV5-4 and TRBJ1-1; 9 bases line up with TRBD1. The CDR3 sequence is 15 residues long. J gave up 5 bases and V 4 bases, and 9 bases lay outside the gene matches. Germline CDR1 SGHNT, CDR2 YYREEE (reference sequence). DNA for the CDR3: TGTGCCAGCAGCCTGAGGGACAGGGTTCTGACTGAAGCTTTCTTT. Protein: CASSLRDRVLTEAFF.

This clone was recorded a few times. The gene calls are TRBV7-2 and TRBJ2-5; 7 positions match TRBD2. This CDR3 contains 14 residues. CDR1 and CDR2 from the germline V gene are SGHTA and FQGNSA. Losses at the gene ends were 0 bases for V and 5 bases for J; bases not matched to a gene: 3. The CDR3 sequence: CASSLAGGVETQYF. The CDR3, as DNA: TGTGCCAGCAGCTTAGCGGGGGGGGTCGAGACCCAGTACTTC.

The rearrangement joins TRBV4-1 to TRBJ1-1, with TRBD1 identical over 9 bases. The CDR3 covers 16 residues. Trimming removed 3 bases from V and 5 bases from J; junction bases left unmatched: 10. Germline V gene sequence: CDR1 MGHRA, CDR2 YSYEKL. This CDR3 reads CASSHLPGQGETEAFF. The CDR3 region has the DNA TGCGCCAGCAGCCACCTCCCGGGACAGGGTGAGACTGAAGCTTTCTTT.

The genes are TRBV30 and TRBJ2-3; the match to TRBD1 covers 7 bases. Unmatched junction bases numbered 11, after V lost 8 bases and J lost 0 bases. The CDR3 has 15 residues. Germline lookup yields CDR1 GTSNPN and CDR2 SVGIG (reference sequence). The CDR3 here is CALKRGGFSTDTQYF. The CDR3 DNA reads as TGTGCCCTGAAACGAGGGGGCTTTAGCACAGATACGCAGTATTTT. The complete variable domain, with remaining parts taken from reference TRBV30 and TRBJ2-3, reads SQTIHQWPATLVQPVGSPLSLECTVEGTSNPNLYWYRQAAGRGLQLLFYSVGIGQISSEVPQNLSASRPQDRQFILSSKKLLLSDSGFYLCALKRGGFSTDTQYFGPGTRLTVL.

In DNA form, the CDR3 reads TGTGCCAGCAGCTCCAACACCGGGACAGGGCTCCACTCCTTCGACGAGCAGTACTTC. This translates into CASSSNTGTGLHSFDEQYF. V is TRBV9 and J is TRBJ2-7; TRBD1 agrees at 9 bases. This CDR3 is 19 amino acids long. Germline trimming cut 4 bases from V and 5 bases from J; bases unmatched to any gene: 22. The germline V gene has CDR1 SGDLS and CDR2 YYNGEE.

The chain couples TRBV9 to TRBJ2-2; 7 bases agree with TRBD2. The V segment lost 6 bases and the J segment 4 bases; nucleotides outside the gene matches: 12. Per the germline V gene, CDR1 is SGDLS and CDR2 is YYNGEE. CDR3 length equals 16 residues. CDR3: CASTFNSGGSTGELFF. In nucleotides, the CDR3 is TGTGCCAGCACTTTCAACAGTGGCGGGAGCACCGGGGAGCTGTTTTTT.

J is TRBJ1-5 and V is TRBV4-1, with a weak D call TRBD1 (6 bases). Germline V gene data show CDR1 as MGHRA and CDR2 as YSYEKL. The CDR3 length is 16 residues. Trimming removed 0 bases at V and 1 base at J, with 10 bases between. This chain's CDR3 is CASSQDLQGSNQPQHF. CDR3 sequence (DNA): TGCGCCAGCAGCCAAGATCTTCAGGGGAGCAATCAGCCCCAGCATTTT.

This rearrangement joins TRBV2 to TRBJ2-5; 14 bases fit TRBD2. The CDR3 has 16 residues. Per the germline V gene, CDR1 is SNHLY and CDR2 is FYNNEI. Unmatched junction bases numbered 5, after V lost 6 bases and J lost 2 bases. The CDR3 sequence is CASSARLAGGQETQYF. CDR3 nucleotide sequence: TGTGCCAGCAGCGCTCGACTAGCGGGGGGGCAAGAGACCCAGTACTTC.

The chain has TRBV7-8 and TRBJ2-3; TRBD2 aligns across 9 bases. In germline, CDR1 is SGHVS, CDR2 FQNEAQ. The ends lost 5 bases at V and 6 bases at J; junction bases unmatched: 12. The CDR3 is made up of 16 amino acids. CDR3 in DNA: TGTGCCAGCAGCCCACTCATGGGCGGGAGGGCCGATACGCAGTATTTT. Translation gives CASSPLMGGRADTQYF.

V and J are TRBV5-6 and TRBJ1-1; TRBD1 aligns across 7 bases. The CDR3 has 17 amino acids. V dropped 0 bases and J dropped 0; count of bases not matched to a gene: 8. Germline loops: CDR1 SGHDT, CDR2 YYEEEE. The CDR3 coding sequence is TGTGCCAGCAGCTTGGAAAGACAGGGAACTTTGAACACTGAAGCTTTCTTT. It encodes CASSLERQGTLNTEAFF.

The J gene is TRBJ2-4, the V gene TRBV10-1; D is unresolved. Germline V gives CDR1 WNHNN, CDR2 SYGVQD (reference sequence). This CDR3 region has 13 residues. V shed 5 bases and J shed 5 bases, with 10 bases lying between them. The CDR3 bases are TGCGCCAGCAGTCAGAACAGAGAAAACATTCAGTACTTC. This gives the protein CASSQNRENIQYF.

The chain joins TRBV5-4 to TRBJ2-5, with 10 bases matching TRBD2. Gene TRBJ2-7 matches the end of the DNA better, so the J call may be wrong. Germline V CDR1 and CDR2: SGHNT, YYREEE (reference sequence). This CDR3 is built from 17 residues. The CDR3: CASSLGGAASGSYEQYF. The CDR3 coding sequence is TGTGCCAGCAGCTTGGGGGGGGCGGCTAGCGGGAGCTACGAGCAGTACTTC.